The TCR beta chain described here comes from a study of T cell responses to AZD1222 COVID-19 vaccine. Comments on this clone: Its antigen is undetermined.

Overall study results and limits: Spike-spanning, vaccine-associated CD4 TCRs were dominant at 160-218 and 743-854. Spike-specific TCR repertoires showed rising breadth and depth after two AZD1222 doses.

The table came from immunoSEQ multiplex PCR; TCRdb's copy has only in-frame clones and leaves some out. This sample yields 130,000 to 150,000 clones, of which 70% to 90% are seen a single time; approximately 5% belongs to the top ten. Per germline, CDR1 MGHRA and CDR2 YSYEKL. Between the trimmed V and J ends, which lost 4 bases and 4 bases, there was a span of 8 bases. The CDR3 extends over 13 amino acids. The clonotype was recovered from an adult who received the AZD1222 COVID-19 vaccine. The chain joins TRBV4-1 to TRBJ1-3; no definite D call. Here the sequenced sample was peripheral blood, taken 28 days after the second AZD1222 dose. The CDR3 DNA is TGCGCCAGCAGCCTCACCGGAGGAAACACCATATATTTT. As protein: CASSLTGGNTIYF.